Shown below are 32 T cell receptor beta chains from a single sample sequenced in a study of OX40 agonist ivuxolimab in advanced cancers. The data were produced by immunoSEQ multiplex PCR, yet TCRdb's version contains in-frame clones alone and is incomplete. The sample yields tens of thousands of clones, more than 75% seen once. The material sequenced was CD4+ or CD8+ T cells sorted from blood, taken in a trial of the OX40 agonist ivuxolimab. These receptors came from an adult with an advanced solid tumor such as melanoma, head and neck, liver or kidney cancer.

This sequence joins TRBV7-3 and TRBJ2-1, with a weak D call TRBD2 (5 bases). The germline V gene encodes CDR1 SGHTA and CDR2 FQGTGA. The CDR3 loop spans 15 amino acids. Trimming shortened V by 5 bases and J by 6 bases, and 17 bases separated the two germline ends. The CDR3 loop is CASSPPEGLGNEQFF. The CDR3 DNA is TGTGCCAGCAGCCCCCCTGAGGGATTAGGCAATGAGCAGTTCTTC.

This sequence joins TRBV7-4 and TRBJ1-6; D uncertain. The germline V and J ends were trimmed by 5 bases and 7 bases, with 9 bases remaining between them. The CDR3 covers 13 residues. The germline V gene encodes CDR1 SGHVT and CDR2 SQSDAQ. The CDR3 sequence: CASSPSANSPLHF. The CDR3, as DNA: TGTGCCAGCAGCCCCTCGGCGAATTCACCCCTCCACTTT.

The chain is built from TRBV2 and TRBJ1-1; TRBD1 is a possible D gene (5 bases). The CDR3 spans 14 residues. Germline V gives CDR1 SNHLY, CDR2 FYNNEI. Trimming removed 3 bases from V and 1 base from J, with 9 bases in between. CDR3 coding DNA: TGTGCCAGCAGTGAGCAGGGAGGGAACACTGAAGCTTTCTTT. This translates into CASSEQGGNTEAFF. The variable domain in full, with the rest retrieved from reference TRBV2 and TRBJ1-1, is EPEVTQTPSHQVTQMGQEVILRCVPISNHLYFYWYRQILGQKVEFLVSFYNNEISEKSEIFDDQFSVERPDGSNFTLKIRSTKLEDSAMYFCASSEQGGNTEAFFGQGTRLTVV.

V gene TRBV5-1 combines with J gene TRBJ2-1; D possibly corresponds to TRBD2 (6 bases). The V gene lost 0 bases and the J gene lost 10 bases, with 17 bases spanning the gap. The V gene's germline CDR1 is SGHRS and CDR2 YFSETQ. The CDR3 has 15 residues. CDR3 loop: CASSLGQAGIMEQFF. The CDR3, as DNA: TGCGCCAGCAGCTTGGGCCAGGCGGGGATAATGGAGCAGTTCTTC.

This clone appeared a few times. The V gene is TRBV18, the J gene TRBJ1-2; 9 bases map to TRBD1. Trimming removed 6 bases from V and 4 bases from J; junction bases left unmatched: 18. CDR3 length: 18 residues. Germline V gene data show CDR1 as KGHSH and CDR2 as LQKENI. The chain's CDR3 is CASSQTSGTGREGYGYTF. The DNA of the CDR3 is TGTGCCAGCTCGCAGACCTCCGGGACAGGGAGAGAGGGCTATGGCTACACCTTC.

The chain recombines TRBV4-1 with TRBJ2-1; possible D gene TRBD1, 6 bases. The CDR3 totals 14 residues. V lost 1 base, J lost 12 bases, and 16 bases lay in between. CDR1 and CDR2 from the germline V gene are MGHRA and YSYEKL. CDR3 sequence reads: CASSQVGRGRGQFF. The DNA for the CDR3 is TGCGCCAGCAGCCAAGTCGGTCGGGGCAGGGGGCAGTTCTTC.

This clone was counted only a few times. The CDR3 sequence: CAWSRGLNTEAFF. CDR3 sequence (DNA): TGTGCCTGGAGTAGGGGCCTCAACACTGAAGCTTTCTTT. The chain combines TRBV30 with TRBJ1-1; a possible D gene is TRBD1 (5 bases). Trimming left V 2 bases short and J 2 bases short, with 9 bases between. The CDR3 totals 13 residues. The germline gives CDR1 GTSNPN, CDR2 SVGIG (reference sequence).

This clone has more than one count but fewer than ten. The chain combines TRBV2 with TRBJ1-3, with unresolved D. The length of the CDR3 is 15 residues. Germline V gene lookup returns CDR1 SNHLY and CDR2 FYNNEI. Between the trimmed V and J ends, which lost 6 bases and 0 bases, there was a span of 12 bases. In nucleotides, the CDR3 is TGTGCCAGCAGCCCACAGATCCTCTCTGGAAACACCATATATTTT. Translating it yields CASSPQILSGNTIYF.

The gene calls are TRBV10-3 and TRBJ1-6; D not certain. V was trimmed by 9 bases and J by 0 bases, leaving 12 bases between them. The germline gives CDR1 ENHRY, CDR2 SYGVKD. The length of the CDR3 is 15 residues. The CDR3 DNA is TGTGCCATTCGTGGCGTGGACTCCTATAATTCACCCCTCCACTTT. Translating it yields CAIRGVDSYNSPLHF.

V gene TRBV5-1 combines with J gene TRBJ2-2, with 10 bases matching TRBD1. The germline V gene encodes CDR1 SGHRS and CDR2 YFSETQ. V trimming: 2 bases; J trimming: 1 base; junction bases outside the gene matches: 5. CDR3 length: 17 residues. As DNA, the CDR3 is TGCGCCAGCAGCTTTGGGACAGGGGCTCTGAACACCGGGGAGCTGTTTTTT. Residues: CASSFGTGALNTGELFF.

The J gene is TRBJ2-6, the V gene TRBV6-5; no reliable D call. Per the germline V gene, CDR1 is MNHEY and CDR2 is SVGAGI. This CDR3 is built from 14 residues. Trimming removed 0 bases at V and 0 bases at J, with 0 bases between. The CDR3 spells CASSYSSGANVLTF. DNA for the CDR3: TGTGCCAGCAGTTACTCCTCTGGGGCCAACGTCCTGACTTTC.

The chain employs TRBV28 and TRBJ2-2; possibly TRBD1 for D (5 bases). CDR3 length: 14 residues. The ends were cut back, 7 bases at V and 3 bases at J, with 12 bases in the middle. The germline gives CDR1 MDHEN, CDR2 SYDVKM. The CDR3 DNA reads TGTGCCAGCACATCCAGGGTTTACACCGGGGAGCTGTTTTTT. Residues: CASTSRVYTGELFF.

The chain is built from TRBV6-1 and TRBJ1-6; D is undetermined. CDR3 length: 16 residues. Germline V gene lookup returns CDR1 MNHNS and CDR2 SASEGT. V shed 4 bases and J shed 5 bases, with 15 bases lying between them. The CDR3 DNA reads TGTGCCAGCAGTGCATACAGCAATTTGGATAATTCACCCCTCCACTTT. Its protein product is CASSAYSNLDNSPLHF.

The CDR3: CASSLSAQNNYGYTF. The CDR3 bases are TGTGCCAGCAGTTTATCGGCGCAGAACAACTATGGCTACACCTTC. The chain couples TRBV27 to TRBJ1-2; no clear D. This CDR3 is built from 15 residues. V lost 0 bases and J 2 bases, leaving 10 bases between the germline ends. CDR1 and CDR2 (germline): MNHEY, SMNVEV (reference sequence).

This clone was recorded a few times. The chain carries TRBV9 and TRBJ1-4; 9 bases match TRBD1. The CDR3 contains 15 residues. J gave up 4 bases and V 1 base, and 2 bases lay outside the gene matches. Per the germline V gene, CDR1 is SGDLS and CDR2 is YYNGEE. This chain's CDR3 is CASSVRTGDNEKLFF. The CDR3 coding sequence is TGTGCCAGCAGCGTAAGGACAGGGGATAATGAAAAACTGTTTTTT. The full variable domain, in which reference TRBV9 and TRBJ1-4 provide the parts outside the CDR3, is DSGVTQTPKHLITATGQRVTLRCSPRSGDLSVYWYQQSLDQGLQFLIQYYNGEERAKGNILERFSAQQFPDLHSELNLSSLELGDSALYFCASSVRTGDNEKLFFGSGTQLSVL.

The chain uses TRBV27 and TRBJ1-1; D gene ambiguous. Germline V gene data show CDR1 as MNHEY and CDR2 as SMNVEV (reference sequence). Between the trimmed V and J ends, which lost 2 bases and 0 bases, there was a span of 7 bases. The CDR3 extends over 14 amino acids. The CDR3 DNA reads TGTGCCAGCAGTTTAGCCTTTATGAACACTGAAGCTTTCTTT. The encoded protein is CASSLAFMNTEAFF.

This clone was observed a few times. V gene TRBV2 combines with J gene TRBJ2-3; 12 bases map to TRBD2. The V segment lost 7 bases and the J segment 6 bases; nucleotides outside the gene matches: 8. The CDR3 length is 15 residues. Germline V gene data show CDR1 as SNHLY and CDR2 as FYNNEI. DNA of the CDR3: TGTGCCAGCAAACCGACTAGCGGGGGTGCGGATACGCAGTATTTT. It codes for CASKPTSGGADTQYF.

This rearrangement joins TRBV30 to TRBJ1-3; D might be TRBD1 (6 bases). Germline assignment: CDR1 GTSNPN and CDR2 SVGIG (reference sequence). CDR3 length equals 16 residues. V dropped 2 bases and J dropped 0 bases, with 14 bases sitting between them. The CDR3 region is CAWSRGGGFSGNTIYF. The CDR3 nucleotides read TGTGCCTGGAGTCGAGGAGGGGGGTTCTCTGGAAACACCATATATTTT.

This clone was observed a single time. The genes are TRBV5-5 and TRBJ1-2; possibly TRBD1 for D (6 bases). The CDR3 spans 14 residues. V dropped 4 bases and J dropped 0 bases, with 10 bases sitting between them. Germline CDR1 SGHKS, CDR2 YYEKEE (reference sequence). The chain's CDR3 is CASSIQGANYGYTF. DNA for the CDR3: TGTGCCAGCAGCATACAGGGAGCTAACTATGGCTACACCTTC. The full variable domain, with the rest looked up from reference TRBV5-5 and TRBJ1-2, is DAGVTQSPTHLIKTRGQQVTLRCSPISGHKSVSWYQQVLGQGPQFIFQYYEKEERGRGNFPDRFSARQFPNYSSELNVNALLLGDSALYLCASSIQGANYGYTFGSGTRLTVV.

This chain connects TRBV6-4 to TRBJ2-1; TRBD1 matches at 7 bases. V was clipped by 3 bases and J by 2 bases; unmatched bases: 7. This CDR3 is built from 16 residues. Germline V gene sequence: CDR1 MRHNA, CDR2 SNTAGT. CDR3 in amino acids: CASSEFLQGPYNEQFF. In DNA, the CDR3 is TGTGCCAGCAGTGAGTTCCTACAGGGGCCCTACAATGAGCAGTTCTTC.

The rearrangement links TRBV7-2 to TRBJ2-5; D might be TRBD2 (5 bases). CDR1 is SGHTA, CDR2 FQGNSA, per germline. This CDR3 is built from 12 residues. V shed 1 base and J shed 5 bases, with 5 bases lying between them. DNA of the CDR3: TGTGCCAGCAGCTTAGGGACTGAGACCCAGTACTTC. Residues: CASSLGTETQYF.

The gene calls are TRBV28 and TRBJ1-4; D is unresolved. CDR1 MDHEN and CDR2 SYDVKM come from the germline V gene. The CDR3 is made up of 13 amino acids. Trimming cost V 2 bases and J 8 bases, with 9 bases left between them. The CDR3 protein is CASSLVVREKLFF. Written as DNA, the CDR3 is TGTGCCAGCAGTTTAGTTGTTAGGGAAAAACTGTTTTTT.

This clone is a singleton in its sample. The chain recombines TRBV11-3 with TRBJ2-7, with D possibly called TRBD1 or TRBD2 (5 bases each). CDR1 is SGHNT and CDR2 is YENEEA in the germline V gene. Between the trimmed V and J ends, which lost 5 bases and 7 bases, there was a span of 12 bases. There are 12 residues in the CDR3. CDR3 bases: TGTGCCAGCAGCCATATGGGGGAGGAGCAGTACTTC. Its translation is CASSHMGEEQYF.

The gene calls are TRBV7-6 and TRBJ2-2; D is uncertain. Trimming stripped 1 base from V and 3 bases from J, with 12 bases between. The CDR3 contains 16 residues. Germline lookup yields CDR1 SGHVS and CDR2 FNYEAQ. The CDR3 DNA reads TGTGCCAGCAGCTTAGAAGTCGACCGATACACCGGGGAGCTGTTTTTT. Translation gives CASSLEVDRYTGELFF. Combining the CDR3 with reference TRBV7-6 and TRBJ2-2 gives the whole variable domain GAGVSQSPRYKVTKRGQDVALRCDPISGHVSLYWYRQALGQGPEFLTYFNYEAQQDKSGLPNDRFSAERPEGSISTLTIQRTEQRDSAMYRCASSLEVDRYTGELFFGEGSRLTVL.

The rearrangement joins TRBV10-3 to TRBJ2-1, with 10 positions matching TRBD1. The germline gives CDR1 ENHRY, CDR2 SYGVKD. V dropped 3 bases and J dropped 5; count of bases not matched to a gene: 10. The CDR3 spans 17 residues. CDR3 protein: CAISERIPGQGHNEQFF. The CDR3 DNA follows: TGTGCCATCAGTGAAAGAATCCCGGGACAGGGGCACAATGAGCAGTTCTTC.

This clone appeared once. The chain has TRBV14 and TRBJ2-7; 9 bases are shared with TRBD2. V gave up 1 base and J gave up 2 bases; unmatched junction bases: 3. Germline V gene data show CDR1 as SGHDN and CDR2 as FVKESK. This CDR3 comprises 15 residues. CDR3 in DNA: TGTGCCAGCAGCCAAGGGGTAGCGGGAGCCTACGAGCAGTACTTC. Its translation is CASSQGVAGAYEQYF.

V is TRBV6-5 and J is TRBJ1-5, with D possibly matching TRBD1 (5 bases). With 6 bases removed from V and 4 bases from J, the gap between germline ends came to 13 bases. Germline assignment: CDR1 MNHEY and CDR2 SVGAGI. This CDR3 is 14 amino acids long. Written as DNA, the CDR3 is TGTGCCAGCAGGCCTGGACAAAGTAATCAGCCCCAGCATTTT. Translating it yields CASRPGQSNQPQHF.

CDR3 DNA: TGTGCCAGCAGGTCAACCTGGGACAGGGGACATGGCTACACCTTC. Residues: CASRSTWDRGHGYTF. J is TRBJ1-2 and V is TRBV6-5; 10 bases fit TRBD1. The CDR3 is 15 amino acids. The V gene end was trimmed by 6 bases and the J gene end by 6 bases; junction bases not matched to a gene: 10. Per the germline V gene, CDR1 is MNHEY and CDR2 is SVGAGI.

A note on this clone: In the same sample, other DNA sequences code for this CDR3. The CDR3 DNA follows: TGTGCCAGCAGCCACGGGGGGAATTCACCCCTCCACTTT. Encoded protein: CASSHGGNSPLHF. V usage is TRBV7-3 and J usage is TRBJ1-6, with TRBD1 as a possible D gene (5 bases). The CDR3 consists of 13 residues. V was shortened by 5 bases and J by 7 bases, with 9 bases between the two germline ends. Per germline, CDR1 SGHTA and CDR2 FQGTGA.

The chain has TRBV18 and TRBJ2-7; perhaps TRBD1 as D (5 bases). Germline values: CDR1 KGHSH, CDR2 LQKENI. Trimming pared 3 bases from V and 3 bases from J, leaving 12 bases between. This CDR3 has 14 residues. CDR3 sequence: CASSPTGRDYEQYF. In DNA, the CDR3 is TGTGCCAGCTCACCTACGGGCAGGGACTACGAGCAGTACTTC.

The rearrangement links TRBV2 to TRBJ2-2, with D perhaps matching TRBD1 (6 bases). Trimming shortened V by 5 bases and J by 3 bases, and 10 bases separated the two germline ends. CDR1 is SNHLY, CDR2 FYNNEI, per germline. This CDR3 is built from 14 residues. DNA of the CDR3: TGTGCCAGCAGTCCGACAGGCTACACCGGGGAGCTGTTTTTT. The encoded protein is CASSPTGYTGELFF.

CDR3 sequence reads: CASSTRAPRRTDTQYF. The CDR3 DNA sequence: TGTGCCAGCAGTACGCGGGCCCCCCGGAGGACAGATACGCAGTATTTT. The J gene is TRBJ2-3, the V gene TRBV27; TRBD2 might be the D (5 bases). The germline V gene encodes CDR1 MNHEY and CDR2 SMNVEV (reference sequence). There are 16 residues in the CDR3. V was cut by 5 bases and J by 3 bases, with 18 bases left in between.